This T cell receptor beta chain was sequenced for a study of shared clonotypes between healthy human individuals. The V end was cut by 3 bases, the J end by 0 bases, with 14 bases between. CDR3 length equals 17 residues. Per the germline V gene, CDR1 is LNHDA and CDR2 is SQIVND (reference sequence). This clone was observed a single time. The method was immunoSEQ multiplex PCR; TCRdb's version includes in-frame clones alone and lacks a portion of them. In the table there are about half a million clones, approximately 82% of which are singletons. The clonotype originates from a woman aged 40 to 49 in good health. Some clones in this sample may be carry-over from other donors' samples. The V gene is TRBV19, the J gene TRBJ1-4; D not certain. Input material: PBMCs. CDR3 region: CASSMPAGAATNEKLFF. CDR3 coding DNA: TGTGCCAGTAGTATGCCAGCAGGAGCAGCAACTAATGAAAAACTGTTTTTT.